Following are 16 T cell receptor beta chains from one sample sequenced in a study of early T cells in non-severe SARS-CoV-2 infection. Using its own MiXCR run on the 5' RACE reads, TCRdb lists one record per CDR3 protein. The sample includes fewer than 65,000 distinct CDR3 sequences, around 9.3% of them seen just once. The sequenced sample was whole blood. All receptors derive from an adult who was a healthcare worker with PCR-confirmed SARS-CoV-2 infection or an uninfected control (not recorded which).

The gene calls are TRBV4-1 and TRBJ2-2; D is undetermined. Germline V gives CDR1 MGHRA, CDR2 YSYEKL. Between the trimmed V and J ends, which lost 2 bases and 6 bases, there was a span of 7 bases. The CDR3 runs to 13 residues. CDR3 bases: TGCGCCAGCAGCCAAATCCCCGCCGGGGAGCTGTTTTTT. Its protein product is CASSQIPAGELFF.

A few counts support this clonotype. The CDR3 is CASSLYPVREQYF. The DNA of the CDR3 is TGTGCCAGCAGCTTGTACCCCGTCAGAGAGCAGTACTTC. The chain uses TRBV5-4 and TRBJ2-7; D gene ambiguous. Germline V gives CDR1 SGHNT, CDR2 YYREEE (reference sequence). This CDR3 contains 13 residues. Trimming shortened V by 1 base and J by 7 bases, and 12 bases separated the two germline ends.

The rearrangement links TRBV7-9 to TRBJ1-2, with 11 bases aligning to TRBD1. Per germline, CDR1 SEHNR and CDR2 FQNEAQ (reference sequence). V shed 5 bases, J shed 8 bases, and the junction held 7 bases outside the gene matches. This CDR3 region has 14 residues. The CDR3 here is CASSTGQGAPGYTF. The CDR3 DNA is TGTGCCAGCAGCACTGGACAGGGGGCGCCCGGCTACACCTTC.

The chain is built from TRBV18 and TRBJ1-2; D perhaps matches TRBD1 (5 bases). Germline CDR1 reads KGHSH; CDR2 reads LQKENI. CDR3 length: 14 residues. Trimming stripped 3 bases from V and 7 bases from J, with 15 bases between. The chain's CDR3 is CASSPGRGSPGYTF. Written as DNA, the CDR3 is TGTGCCAGCTCACCGGGACGTGGAAGCCCTGGCTACACCTTC.

The rearrangement links TRBV5-1 to TRBJ2-6; D may be TRBD1 or TRBD2 (5 bases each). From germline, CDR1 is SGHRS and CDR2 YFSETQ. V lost 4 bases, J lost 0 bases, and 11 bases lay in between. The CDR3 sequence is 16 residues long. Written as DNA, the CDR3 is TGCGCCAGCAGCGGGGACGTCCGCTCTGGGGCCAACGTCCTGACTTTC. Amino acids: CASSGDVRSGANVLTF.

This clonotype came up a few times. This chain joins TRBV5-4 and TRBJ2-4; D is perhaps TRBD1 (5 bases). V was pared by 4 bases and J by 1 base, with 12 bases between. Germline CDR1 is SGHNT and CDR2 is YYREEE (reference sequence). The CDR3 runs 15 residues. DNA of the CDR3: TGTGCCAGCAGCCCTGGAACAGGCGCCAAAAACATTCAGTACTTC. This sequence encodes CASSPGTGAKNIQYF.

This clonotype was counted at least ten times. The chain is built from TRBV7-3 and TRBJ2-3; D is uncertain. V was cut by 0 bases and J by 2 bases, with 6 bases left in between. CDR1 SGHTA and CDR2 FQGTGA come from the germline V gene. The CDR3 length is 14 residues. The CDR3 sequence is CASSLTGSTDTQYF. The DNA of the CDR3 is TGTGCCAGCAGCTTAACGGGCTCCACAGATACGCAGTATTTT.

The table lists this clonotype with a few counts. The J gene is TRBJ2-7, the V gene TRBV12-3 or TRBV12-4; D may be TRBD1 or TRBD2 (5 bases each). V lost 1 base and J 5 bases, leaving 9 bases between the germline ends. This CDR3 is 13 amino acids long. The CDR3 is CASSLGGVDEQYF. In DNA form, the CDR3 reads TGTGCCAGCAGTTTAGGAGGGGTCGACGAGCAGTACTTC.

This clonotype occurred a few times. The chain carries TRBV19 and TRBJ2-1; 9 nucleotides agree with TRBD1. Germline assignment: CDR1 LNHDA and CDR2 SQIVND (reference sequence). Trimming at V came to 1 base and at J to 1 base, leaving 2 bases not matched to a gene. This CDR3 region has 16 residues. CDR3: CASSIADRGSYNEQFF. CDR3 DNA: TGTGCCAGTAGTATAGCGGACAGGGGTTCCTACAATGAGCAGTTCTTC.

The table lists this clonotype with a few counts. Here the CDR3 reads CATSRQSYNEQFF. As DNA, the CDR3 is TGTGCCACCAGCAGACAATCCTACAATGAGCAGTTCTTC. V and J are TRBV15 and TRBJ2-1, with D unclear. CDR1 is LNHNV, CDR2 YYDKDF, per germline (reference sequence). The CDR3 runs to 13 residues. V lost 2 bases, J lost 1 base, and 3 bases lay in between.

This clonotype was detected ten times or more. J is TRBJ2-5 and V is TRBV5-4; TRBD2 aligns across 10 bases. J was trimmed by 5 bases and V by 3 bases; bases with no gene match: 10. This CDR3 is built from 16 residues. Looked up from germline, CDR1 is SGHNT and CDR2 is YYREEE (reference sequence). Here the CDR3 DNA reads TGTGCCAGCAGCTCTGGCCGTCTAGCGGGGGATGAGACCCAGTACTTC. It yields the protein CASSSGRLAGDETQYF.

This clonotype has a handful of counts. The chain is built from TRBV3-1 and TRBJ1-3; no clear D. V was shortened by 4 bases and J by 7 bases, with 8 bases between the two germline ends. Germline lookup yields CDR1 LGHDT and CDR2 YNNKEL (reference sequence). The CDR3 consists of 12 residues. The CDR3 DNA is TGTGCCAGCAGCCCCAGGACGAACACCATATATTTT. Residues: CASSPRTNTIYF.

This clonotype was detected only a few times. The rearrangement joins TRBV4-1 to TRBJ1-6; possibly TRBD1 for D (6 bases). The CDR3 contains 13 residues. Germline V CDR1 and CDR2: MGHRA, YSYEKL. Between the trimmed V and J ends, which lost 3 bases and 9 bases, there was a span of 9 bases. The CDR3 DNA follows: TGCGCCAGCAGCCATTGGGGGCCTTCACCCCTCCACTTT. Its protein is CASSHWGPSPLHF.

This clonotype has ten or more counts. The chain uses TRBV2 and TRBJ1-1; D uncertain. Per the germline V gene, CDR1 is SNHLY and CDR2 is FYNNEI. The length of the CDR3 is 13 residues. V was pared by 9 bases and J by 1 base, with 12 bases between. The chain's CDR3 is CARNRQANTEAFF. The DNA of the CDR3 is TGTGCCAGGAACCGGCAGGCGAACACTGAAGCTTTCTTT.

This clonotype was seen a handful of times. The rearrangement uses TRBV5-4 and TRBJ2-6, with TRBD2 as a possible D gene (6 bases). The CDR3 covers 16 residues. Trimming left V 0 bases short and J 0 bases short, with 7 bases between. CDR1 and CDR2 from the germline V gene are SGHNT and YYREEE (reference sequence). CDR3 residues: CASSLAGSSGANVLTF. CDR3 nucleotides: TGTGCCAGCAGCTTGGCCGGGAGCTCTGGGGCCAACGTCCTGACTTTC.

This clonotype was detected many times. The chain employs TRBV9 and TRBJ2-1, with D possibly TRBD2 on 6 matching bases. The germline V and J ends were trimmed by 2 bases and 3 bases, with 9 bases remaining between them. CDR1 and CDR2 (germline): SGDLS, YYNGEE. The CDR3 extends over 14 amino acids. The CDR3 protein is CASSVGGVYNEQFF. Here the CDR3 DNA reads TGTGCCAGCAGCGTCGGAGGGGTCTACAATGAGCAGTTCTTC.